In this sample, the clone carrying this T cell receptor (beta chain) turned up many times. The data originate from a study of T-cell reconstitution after alpha-beta-depleted transplantation in children. CDR3 length: 14 residues. With 0 bases clipped from V and 2 bases from J, the junction kept 2 bases outside the gene matches. From germline, CDR1 is SGHRS and CDR2 YFSETQ. Preparation of the TCRbeta library involved a method that used unique molecular identifiers. Each CDR3 protein gets one entry after TCRdb re-called the PCR reads with MiXCR. The data contain some 200,000 distinct CDR3 sequences, approximately 8.4% of them seen just once; the ten biggest clones take up approximately 40%.

The sample here was PBMCs, mostly from graft donor cells, taken 360 days after TCRalphabeta/CD19-depleted stem cell transplant. This chain connects TRBV5-1 to TRBJ2-7; TRBD2 aligns across 7 bases. This TCR derives from a male patient between 2 and 10 years old who had a stem cell transplant for acute myeloid leukemia, so the T cells may come from the graft donor. The DNA for the CDR3 is TGCGCCAGCAGCTTGGAGCGGGAAACCTACGAGCAGTACTTC. Encoded protein: CASSLERETYEQYF.